These T cell receptor beta chains were read from a single sample in a study of T cell changes during pregnancy in multiple sclerosis. Profiled with immunoSEQ multiplex PCR; TCRdb holds only in-frame clones, not every one. The sample shows over 60,000 clones, about 91% of them seen only once. The sequencing used CD4+ T cells from peripheral blood mononuclear cells, collected in the third trimester of pregnancy. Receptors originate from a female donor in good health, enrolled as a control in a pregnancy study. Each CDR3 is given with its conserved first and last residue. D genes are given only for firm matches. Clone sizes are given selectively: once, few, many, or a class where the clone is expanded.

CSVLTYEQYF | TGCAGCGTTCTAACCTACGAGCAGTACTTC | TRBJ2-7 | TRBV29-1 | - | -
CASSLQGFQETQYF | TGCGCCAGCAGCTTACAGGGGTTCCAAGAGACCCAGTACTTC | TRBJ2-5 | TRBV5-1 | - | TRBD1
CASSLAIGLAYNEQFF | TGTGCCAGCAGCTTAGCGATAGGACTTGCTTACAATGAGCAGTTCTTC | TRBJ2-1 | TRBV7-2 | - | -
CASKARPNTEAFF | TGTGCCAGTAAGGCCAGGCCTAACACTGAAGCTTTCTTT | TRBJ1-1 | TRBV19 | - | -
CASSLDRGDSNQPQHF | TGTGCCAGCAGCTTAGACAGGGGAGATAGCAATCAGCCCCAGCATTTT | TRBJ1-5 | TRBV7-9 | - | TRBD1
CASSPGQGVGSGNTIYF | TGTGCCAGCAGCCCGGGACAGGGGGTAGGCTCAGGAAACACCATATATTTT | TRBJ1-3 | TRBV7-2 | once | TRBD1
CASSLVGTGDYGYTF | TGTGCCAGCAGCCTCGTCGGGACAGGTGACTATGGCTACACCTTC | TRBJ1-2 | TRBV14 | - | TRBD1
CASSPPGQGQNIQYF | TGTGCCAGCTCACCCCCCGGACAGGGCCAAAACATTCAGTACTTC | TRBJ2-4 | TRBV18 | - | TRBD1
CASSPYFRQGQWRTEAFF | TGTGCCAGCAGCCCTTACTTCAGACAGGGACAATGGCGCACTGAAGCTTTCTTT | TRBJ1-1 | TRBV13 | - | TRBD1
CASSHPGGLYGYTF | TGTGCCAGCAGCCACCCCGGGGGGCTCTATGGCTACACCTTC | TRBJ1-2 | TRBV13 | - | -
CASSRVDRGGQPQHF | TGTGCCAGCAGCCGGGTGGACAGGGGAGGCCAGCCCCAGCATTTT | TRBJ1-5 | TRBV4-2 | few | TRBD1
CASSQNLQGVSTDTQYF | TGCGCCAGCAGCCAGAACCTACAGGGGGTCAGCACAGATACGCAGTATTTT | TRBJ2-3 | TRBV4-3 | once | TRBD1
CASSQDRQASSGNTIYF | TGCGCCAGCAGCCAAGATAGGCAGGCCTCTTCTGGAAACACCATATATTTT | TRBJ1-3 | TRBV4-3 | - | -
CASSSSDRATLTEAFF | TGTGCCAGCAGCTCGTCTGACAGGGCCACCCTCACTGAAGCTTTCTTT | TRBJ1-1 | TRBV7-9 | few | TRBD1
CASSRTEEKLFF | TGTGCCAGCTCACGGACAGAGGAAAAACTGTTTTTT | TRBJ1-4 | TRBV18 | - | -
CASSSPETRSGDTQYF | TGTGCCAGCAGCTCCCCCGAGACTCGGAGCGGAGATACGCAGTATTTT | TRBJ2-3 | TRBV5-4 | - | -
CASSPHPDSTYEQYF | TGTGCCAGCTCACCCCACCCGGACAGCACCTACGAGCAGTACTTC | TRBJ2-7 | TRBV18 | - | -
CASSPKRGTEAFF | TGTGCCAGCAGCCCTAAAAGGGGGACTGAAGCTTTCTTT | TRBJ1-1 | TRBV5-6 | - | -
CASSVAGQGMNEQYF | TGTGCCAGCAGCGTAGCGGGACAGGGAATGAACGAGCAGTACTTC | TRBJ2-7 | TRBV9 | - | TRBD1
CASSRTQNIQYF | TGTGCCAGCAGCCGGACACAAAACATTCAGTACTTC | TRBJ2-4 | TRBV5-8 | - | -
CASTPTSGGLLGSGEQFF | TGTGCCAGTACCCCGACTAGCGGGGGGTTATTGGGCTCTGGTGAGCAGTTCTTC | TRBJ2-1 | TRBV19 | - | TRBD2
CAIRGAGTEAFF | TGTGCCATCAGGGGGGCGGGCACTGAAGCTTTCTTT | TRBJ1-1 | TRBV10-3 | - | -
CASSDHGTGELFF | TGTGCCAGCAGTGATCACGGTACCGGGGAGCTGTTTTTT | TRBJ2-2 | TRBV2 | - | -
CASTARGTNTGELFF | TGTGCCAGCACCGCCCGGGGGACGAACACCGGGGAGCTGTTTTTT | TRBJ2-2 | TRBV6-5 | - | -
CASSPNQGLGETQYF | TGTGCCAGCTCACCAAACCAGGGACTAGGGGAGACCCAGTACTTC | TRBJ2-5 | TRBV18 | - | TRBD2
CATRNGVASTDTQYF | TGCGCCACCCGAAACGGGGTAGCGAGCACAGATACGCAGTATTTT | TRBJ2-3 | TRBV5-1 | - | -
CASSLGGAGRWGYTF | TGTGCCAGCAGCTTAGGGGGGGCAGGGAGGTGGGGCTACACCTTC | TRBJ1-2 | TRBV5-4 | - | -
CASSETGDQPQHF | TGTGCCAGCAGTGAAACGGGGGATCAGCCCCAGCATTTT | TRBJ1-5 | TRBV6-1 | - | -
CASSSSTFNSPLHF | TGTGCCAGCAGCTCGTCCACATTTAATTCACCCCTCCACTTT | TRBJ1-6 | TRBV5-6 | few | -
CASSGLTGANEKLFF | TGTGCCAGCAGCGGCTTGACAGGGGCTAATGAAAAACTGTTTTTT | TRBJ1-4 | TRBV9 | - | TRBD1
CASSVGDHRGTYEQYF | TGTGCCAGCAGCGTAGGGGACCACAGGGGGACCTACGAGCAGTACTTC | TRBJ2-7 | TRBV9 | - | TRBD1
CASSPDSDYGYTF | TGTGCCAGCTCACCGGACTCTGACTATGGCTACACCTTC | TRBJ1-2 | TRBV18 | - | -
CASRSQGVRADTQYF | TGTGCCAGCAGGTCCCAGGGGGTCCGGGCAGATACGCAGTATTTT | TRBJ2-3 | TRBV6-5 | - | TRBD1
CASKETSGDNEQFF | TGTGCCAGCAAGGAGACTAGCGGGGACAATGAGCAGTTCTTC | TRBJ2-1 | TRBV2 | - | TRBD2
CASSPTEGSYNEQFF | TGTGCCAGCAGCCCGACGGAGGGCTCCTACAATGAGCAGTTCTTC | TRBJ2-1 | TRBV9 | - | -
CASSALTSPNYGYTF | TGTGCCAGCAGTGCGTTAACTTCACCTAACTATGGCTACACCTTC | TRBJ1-2 | TRBV2 | - | -
CASSFRGLTDTQYF | TGTGCCAGCAGCTTTAGGGGACTCACAGATACGCAGTATTTT | TRBJ2-3 | TRBV11-3 | - | -
CASSLVGSGGVQETQYF | TGTGCCAGCAGCTTAGTAGGCAGCGGGGGAGTCCAAGAGACCCAGTACTTC | TRBJ2-5 | TRBV7-2 | - | TRBD2
CASSSNSEKLFF | TGTGCCAGCAGTTCCAATTCTGAAAAACTGTTTTTT | TRBJ1-4 | TRBV6-5 | - | -
CASSFTGTGKYEQYF | TGTGCCAGCAGCTTTACCGGGACAGGAAAGTACGAGCAGTACTTC | TRBJ2-7 | TRBV11-2 | - | TRBD1
CASSSRTLFRTDTQYF | TGTGCCAGCAGCTCCCGGACACTATTCCGCACAGATACGCAGTATTTT | TRBJ2-3 | TRBV9 | once | -